This TCR beta chain originates from a study of blood T cells in healthy people across ages. Alongside a J-beta primer mix, a sample-barcoded 5' primer served in a second PCR lasting about 7 to 12 cycles. TCRdb itself ran the 5' RACE reads through MiXCR, one entry per CDR3 protein. The table records roughly 1.9 million distinct CDR3 sequences, around 40% of them present only once. CDR3 length: 15 residues. Germline V lookup: CDR1 MDHEN, CDR2 SYDVKM. Germline trimming cut 6 bases from V and 2 bases from J; bases unmatched to any gene: 7. The rearrangement joins TRBV28 to TRBJ2-1, with 7 bases matching TRBD1. The sequence derives from a human donor in good health. Sequencing used blood. The CDR3: CASSRAGGAYNEQFF. DNA of the CDR3: TGTGCCAGCAGCCGCGCAGGGGGAGCCTACAATGAGCAGTTCTTC. Full variable domain (missing parts from reference TRBV28 and TRBJ2-1): DVKVTQSSRYLVKRTGEKVFLECVQDMDHENMFWYRQDPGLGLRLIYFSYDVKMKEKGDIPEGYSVSREKKERFSLILESASTNQTSMYLCASSRAGGAYNEQFFGPGTRLTVL.